Below are 17 T cell receptor beta chains sequenced from a single sample in a study of shared clonotypes between healthy human individuals. The table came from immunoSEQ multiplex PCR; TCRdb's copy has only in-frame clones and leaves some out. The sample includes around 700,000 clones, around two thirds seen only once; the top ten take under 2%. Sequenced: memory CD4+ T cells sorted from blood. Sample subset: CD45RA-negative fraction. Receptors were obtained from a young woman in good health.

This chain uses TRBV11-2 with TRBJ2-1; D remains ambiguous. The germline V gene has CDR1 SGHAT and CDR2 FQNNGV. The ends were cut back, 5 bases at V and 6 bases at J, with 5 bases in the middle. CDR3 length: 11 residues. DNA of the CDR3: TGTGCCAGCAGCCCGGGCAATGAGCAGTTCTTC. This translates into CASSPGNEQFF. Full variable domain (remainder filled in from reference TRBV11-2 and TRBJ2-1): EAGVAQSPRYKIIEKRQSVAFWCNPISGHATLYWYQQILGQGPKLLIQFQNNGVVDDSQLPKDRFSAERLKGVDSTLKIQPAKLEDSAVYLCASSPGNEQFFGPGTRLTVL.

V and J are TRBV2 and TRBJ2-7; 11 bases line up with TRBD2. Germline loops: CDR1 SNHLY, CDR2 FYNNEI. The CDR3 runs to 14 residues. V lost 6 bases, J lost 3 bases, and 4 bases stayed unmatched. As DNA, the CDR3 is TGTGCCAGCAGGGTTAGCGGGGGGGGCTACGAGCAGTACTTC. Translating gives CASRVSGGGYEQYF.

This chain links TRBV15 with TRBJ2-5; possibly TRBD1 for D (5 bases). Between the trimmed V and J ends, which lost 0 bases and 5 bases, there was a span of 16 bases. The CDR3 contains 16 residues. CDR1 is LNHNV and CDR2 is YYDKDF in the germline V gene (reference sequence). CDR3 bases: TGTGCCACCAGCAGAGAATCGGCAGGGCTAGGGGAGACCCAGTACTTC. Translating gives CATSRESAGLGETQYF.

The chain employs TRBV7-8 and TRBJ2-7; possible D gene TRBD2, 5 bases. The CDR3 spans 14 residues. The germline CDR1 and CDR2 sequences are SGHVS and FQNEAQ. The ends were cut back, 3 bases at V and 3 bases at J, with 12 bases in the middle. DNA for the CDR3: TGTGCCAGCAGCTTGGGAGAGAATTTCTACGAGCAGTACTTC. It encodes CASSLGENFYEQYF.

This rearrangement joins TRBV4-1 to TRBJ2-7; 9 positions agree with TRBD1. CDR1 and CDR2 from the germline V gene are MGHRA and YSYEKL. The CDR3 length is 15 residues. After removal of 5 bases from V and 0 bases from J, the junction contained 5 bases not matched to a gene. CDR3 amino acids: CASSIRDRDSYEQYF. CDR3 bases: TGCGCCAGCAGCATCCGGGACAGGGACTCCTACGAGCAGTACTTC.

The CDR3: CASSEVAGGFDEQYF. The DNA of the CDR3 is TGTGCCAGCAGTGAGGTAGCGGGAGGTTTCGACGAGCAGTACTTC. The chain employs TRBV6-4 and TRBJ2-7; 10 bases fit TRBD2. Germline loops: CDR1 MRHNA, CDR2 SNTAGT. The CDR3 loop spans 15 amino acids. V shed 3 bases and J 5 bases; nucleotides not matched to a gene: 7.

This chain uses TRBV28 with TRBJ2-3, with 8 bases that match TRBD1. J was trimmed by 1 base and V by 3 bases; bases with no gene match: 6. This CDR3 region has 16 residues. Per the germline V gene, CDR1 is MDHEN and CDR2 is SYDVKM. CDR3 region: CASSLGPGQGTDTQYF. Here the CDR3 DNA reads TGTGCCAGCAGTTTGGGACCGGGACAGGGCACAGATACGCAGTATTTT.

This clone was seen a few times. This chain links TRBV7-8 with TRBJ1-1, with 7 nucleotides matching TRBD1. The germline CDR1 and CDR2 sequences are SGHVS and FQNEAQ. This CDR3 region has 15 residues. Germline trimming cut 1 base from V and 4 bases from J; bases unmatched to any gene: 6. The CDR3: CASSLVLTGFTEAFF. The CDR3 nucleotides are TGTGCCAGCAGCTTAGTTTTGACAGGGTTCACTGAAGCTTTCTTT. The full variable domain, its missing parts supplied by reference TRBV7-8 and TRBJ1-1, is GAGVSQSPRYKVAKRGQDVALRCDPISGHVSLFWYQQALGQGPEFLTYFQNEAQLDKSGLPSDRFFAERPEGSVSTLKIQRTQQEDSAVYLCASSLVLTGFTEAFFGQGTRLTVV.

The chain has TRBV7-2 and TRBJ2-7; D is uncertain. Between the trimmed V and J ends, which lost 1 base and 5 bases, there was a span of 9 bases. Germline lookup yields CDR1 SGHTA and CDR2 FQGNSA. The CDR3 is made up of 13 amino acids. The CDR3 sequence: CASSLGPVNEQYF. The CDR3 DNA reads as TGTGCCAGCAGCTTAGGTCCCGTCAACGAGCAGTACTTC.

The chain joins TRBV19 to TRBJ2-3; 10 bases match TRBD2. CDR3 length equals 15 residues. V lost 7 bases and J lost 5; bases outside the gene matches: 9. Germline loops: CDR1 LNHDA, CDR2 SQIVND (reference sequence). The CDR3 region is CASKNSGRLVDTQYF. The CDR3 bases are TGTGCCAGTAAGAATAGCGGGAGGCTCGTAGATACGCAGTATTTT.

In its sample, this clone was seen once. The chain has TRBV2 and TRBJ2-7; D is unresolved. V was clipped by 4 bases and J by 6 bases, with 13 bases between them. The germline V gene encodes CDR1 SNHLY and CDR2 FYNNEI. This CDR3 spans 13 amino acids. The CDR3: CASSGSSSREQYF. The CDR3 bases are TGTGCCAGCAGTGGTTCTTCCTCCCGCGAGCAGTACTTC.

This sequence joins TRBV19 and TRBJ2-2; 7 nucleotides line up with TRBD2. The trim removed 1 base at V and 5 bases at J, leaving 4 bases unmatched. The CDR3 is made up of 15 amino acids. CDR1 is LNHDA and CDR2 is SQIVND in the germline V gene (reference sequence). CDR3 nucleotide sequence: TGTGCCAGTAGTATAGCGGGGCGGGAGACCGGGGAGCTGTTTTTT. As protein: CASSIAGRETGELFF.

V usage is TRBV7-9 and J usage is TRBJ1-1, with D maybe TRBD1 (6 bases). CDR1 and CDR2 from the germline V gene are SEHNR and FQNEAQ (reference sequence). Trimming took 5 bases from V and 7 from J, leaving 17 bases between them. This CDR3 region has 14 residues. CDR3 sequence (DNA): TGTGCCAGCAGCCTGAGTACCGGGACATTTGAAGCTTTCTTT. Residues: CASSLSTGTFEAFF.

The chain has TRBV7-2 and TRBJ1-5; 11 bases match TRBD1. Unmatched junction bases numbered 15, after V lost 5 bases and J lost 12 bases. CDR1 is SGHTA and CDR2 is FQGNSA in the germline V gene. CDR3 length equals 16 residues. CDR3 sequence: CASSALGGTGGRGQHF. In nucleotides, the CDR3 is TGTGCCAGCAGCGCCCTGGGCGGGACAGGGGGGAGGGGCCAGCATTTT.

This chain connects TRBV28 to TRBJ2-7, with D hard to call. Germline lookup yields CDR1 MDHEN and CDR2 SYDVKM. Trimming shortened V by 3 bases and J by 3 bases, and 12 bases separated the two germline ends. The CDR3 sequence is 14 residues long. For the CDR3, the DNA is TGTGCCAGCAGTTTTTTCAAGACTTTCTACGAGCAGTACTTC. Encoded protein: CASSFFKTFYEQYF.

The gene calls are TRBV7-3 and TRBJ2-6; D gene unclear. In germline, CDR1 is SGHTA, CDR2 FQGTGA. There are 15 residues in the CDR3. V lost 6 bases and J lost 4, with 13 bases in between. The CDR3 nucleotides read TGTGCCAGCAGACTCGACCCACTGGGGGCCAACGTCCTGACTTTC. Amino acids: CASRLDPLGANVLTF.

The chain carries TRBV4-1 and TRBJ1-6, with D tentatively TRBD1 (5 bases). This CDR3 spans 14 amino acids. V was trimmed by 3 bases and J by 8 bases, leaving 11 bases between them. Germline-derived CDR1 and CDR2 are MGHRA and YSYEKL. CDR3 coding DNA: TGCGCCAGCAGCCACCAGGGCTTTGATTCACCCCTCCACTTT. Residues: CASSHQGFDSPLHF.